This paragraph covers one T cell receptor (beta chain) sequence. It lacks a known antigen. No much larger clone is present one base from it, and per-base qualities are unavailable. This entry is derived from a study of brain metastases from non-small cell lung cancer (dated by TCRdb to between 2018 and 2021). With respect to the entire study: In non-small-cell lung cancer patients, the researchers characterized the immune microenvironment of brain metastases and primary tumors that had been resected as matched pairs.

From its cysteine to its phenylalanine, the CDR3 spans 15 amino acids. Only CDR3 DNA is held: 45 bases, read in frame from base 1. V is cut by 2 bases and J by 2 bases, and the space between the germline ends is 12 bases. The germline V gene yields MNHEY for CDR1 and SVGEGT for CDR2. Broad study findings and their caveats: T-cell infiltration was lower in brain metastases than in primary tumors (P < 0.001). Paired brain metastases and primary tumors largely shared TCR repertoires, although T-cell densities in the metastases were sparse. T-cell clones were apparently expanded in more than 50% of brain metastases relative to the matched primary tumors.

The library was obtained by the immunoSEQ multiplex PCR assay. T-cell receptor beta chain repertoire sequencing was performed alongside a 770-gene immune expression panel. TCRdb retrieved this table from immuneACCESS and kept in-frame rearrangements only. Not all clones are present; in checked studies, unresolved V genes account for under half, and no reason is known for the remainder. The sample data list about 1,000 clones, and about 78% of these were observed just once. The ten largest clones capture 12% of the sample. A total of some 40 patients with non-small-cell lung cancer that had been surgically resected, each with specimens from both a primary tumor and a brain metastasis, made up the cohort. Archival formalin-fixed, paraffin-embedded tissues were used as the tumor specimens.

The sequence joins TRBV6-2 or TRBV6-3 to TRBJ2-5, with no reliable assignment of the D segment. Sequenced sample: tissue from a brain metastasis. The sample's cell subset or site label is to be understood as: resected brain metastasis paired with primary lung tumor. This sequence originates from a donor aged 40 or over with non-small cell lung cancer. The DNA sequence is TGTGCCAGCAGTTACGGCTGGGGAATGCAAGAGACCCAGTACTTC. Its protein reads: CASSYGWGMQETQYF.